This TCR beta chain came from a study of shared clonotypes between healthy human individuals. Study in general: Each donor contributed plates that comprised three CD4 naive, three CD4 memory, two CD8 naive and one CD8 memory. Study-wide results and caveats: Rarefaction analysis demonstrated incomplete sorted-subset sequencing notwithstanding large depth. With a few donors compared, approximately 5% of naive CD4 clonotypes were shared. Some clonotypes were shared by all four sorted-subset donors, while others were not shared. The non-shared ones had lower generation probabilities than the shared ones.

Turning to this clone: Antigen specificity is unknown.

Sequenced by immunoSEQ multiplex PCR; TCRdb stores in-frame clones only, minus some. Counted here are about 960,000 clones, less than 85% occurring once; the ten biggest clones make up nearly 1.5%. Trimming cost V 2 bases and J 2 bases; bases outside gene matches: 11. Germline V gene data show CDR1 as SEHNR and CDR2 as FQNEAQ (reference sequence). This CDR3 has 17 amino acids. The material sequenced was memory CD4+ T cells sorted from blood. Subset: CD45RA-negative fraction. V usage is TRBV7-9 and J usage is TRBJ2-7; 8 bases match TRBD2. This clonotype originated in a man aged 18 to 30 in good health. The CDR3: CASSLPRGLGGTYEQYF. In nucleotides, the CDR3 is TGTGCCAGCAGCTTACCAAGGGGACTAGGGGGAACCTACGAGCAGTACTTC. The full variable domain, rest sourced from reference TRBV7-9 and TRBJ2-7, is DTGVSQNPRHKITKRGQNVTFRCDPISEHNRLYWYRQTLGQGPEFLTYFQNEAQLEKSRLLSDRFSAERPKGSFSTLEIQRTEQGDSAMYLCASSLPRGLGGTYEQYFGPGTRLTVT.